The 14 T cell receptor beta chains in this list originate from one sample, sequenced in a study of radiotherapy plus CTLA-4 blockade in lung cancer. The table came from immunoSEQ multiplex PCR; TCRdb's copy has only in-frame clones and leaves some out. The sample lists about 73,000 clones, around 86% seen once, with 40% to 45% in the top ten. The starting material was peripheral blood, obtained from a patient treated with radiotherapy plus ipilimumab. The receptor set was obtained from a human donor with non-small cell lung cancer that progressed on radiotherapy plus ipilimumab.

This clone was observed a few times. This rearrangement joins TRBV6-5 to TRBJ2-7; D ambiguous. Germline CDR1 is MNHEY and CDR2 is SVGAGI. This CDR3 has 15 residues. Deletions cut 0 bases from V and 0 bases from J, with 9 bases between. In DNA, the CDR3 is TGTGCCAGCAGTTACTCGTCAGGAGACTCCTACGAGCAGTACGTC. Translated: CASSYSSGDSYEQYV.

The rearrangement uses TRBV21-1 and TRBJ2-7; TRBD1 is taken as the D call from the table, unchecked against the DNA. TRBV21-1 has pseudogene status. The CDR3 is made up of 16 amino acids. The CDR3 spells CASSYPRTGAKGEQYF. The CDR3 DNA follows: TGTGCCAGCAGCTACCCCAGGACAGGGGCTAAGGGCGAGCAGTACTTC.

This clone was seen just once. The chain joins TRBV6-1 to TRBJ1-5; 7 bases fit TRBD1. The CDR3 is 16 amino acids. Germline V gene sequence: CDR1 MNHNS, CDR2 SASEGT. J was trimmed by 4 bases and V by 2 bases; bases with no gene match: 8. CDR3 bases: TGTGCCAGCAGTGAATCGGGAGCAGGGGGGAATCAGCCCCAGCATTTT. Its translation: CASSESGAGGNQPQHF.

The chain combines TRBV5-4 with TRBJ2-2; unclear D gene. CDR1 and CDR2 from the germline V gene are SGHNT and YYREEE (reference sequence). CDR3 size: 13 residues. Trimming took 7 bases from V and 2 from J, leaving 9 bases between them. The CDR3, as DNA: TGTGCCAGCTCAGTTGACAACACCGGGGAGCTGTTTTTT. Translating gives CASSVDNTGELFF.

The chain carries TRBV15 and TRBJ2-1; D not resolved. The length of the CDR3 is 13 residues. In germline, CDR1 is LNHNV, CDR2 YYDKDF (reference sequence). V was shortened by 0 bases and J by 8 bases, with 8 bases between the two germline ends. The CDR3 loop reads CATSRDPGDEQFF. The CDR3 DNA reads TGTGCCACCAGCAGAGATCCCGGCGATGAGCAGTTCTTC.

The CDR3 here is CASSQDNPGTGDKLFF. The CDR3 bases are TGCGCCAGCAGCCAAGACAATCCCGGGACAGGGGACAAACTGTTTTTT. This sequence joins TRBV4-1 and TRBJ1-4; TRBD1 agrees at 10 bases. The germline V gene has CDR1 MGHRA and CDR2 YSYEKL. The CDR3 has 16 residues. V gave up 0 bases and J gave up 11 bases; unmatched junction bases: 9.

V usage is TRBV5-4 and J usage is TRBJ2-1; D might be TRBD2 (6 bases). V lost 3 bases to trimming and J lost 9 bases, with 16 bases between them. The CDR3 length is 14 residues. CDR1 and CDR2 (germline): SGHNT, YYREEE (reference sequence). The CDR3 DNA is TGTGCCAGCAGCTGGGGGGAATACCCGCCTGAGCAGTTCTTC. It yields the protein CASSWGEYPPEQFF.

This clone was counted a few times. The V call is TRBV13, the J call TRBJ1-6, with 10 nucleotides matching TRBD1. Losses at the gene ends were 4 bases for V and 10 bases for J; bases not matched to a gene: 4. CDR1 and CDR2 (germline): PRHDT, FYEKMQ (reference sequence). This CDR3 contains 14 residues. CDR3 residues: CASSSGQGKSPLHF. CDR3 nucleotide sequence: TGTGCCAGCAGCTCGGGACAGGGGAAGTCACCCCTCCACTTT. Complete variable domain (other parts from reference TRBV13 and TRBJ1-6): AAGVIQSPRHLIKEKRETATLKCYPIPRHDTVYWYQQGPGQDPQFLISFYEKMQSDKGSIPDRFSAQQFSDYHSELNMSSLELGDSALYFCASSSGQGKSPLHFGNGTRLTVT.

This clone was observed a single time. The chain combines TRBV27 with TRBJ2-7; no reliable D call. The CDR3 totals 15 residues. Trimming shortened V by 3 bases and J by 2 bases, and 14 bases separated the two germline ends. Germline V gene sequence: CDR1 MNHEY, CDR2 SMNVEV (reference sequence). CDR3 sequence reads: CASSFSLLRTYEQYF. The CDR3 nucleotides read TGTGCCAGCAGTTTCAGTTTGCTCAGGACCTACGAGCAGTACTTC.

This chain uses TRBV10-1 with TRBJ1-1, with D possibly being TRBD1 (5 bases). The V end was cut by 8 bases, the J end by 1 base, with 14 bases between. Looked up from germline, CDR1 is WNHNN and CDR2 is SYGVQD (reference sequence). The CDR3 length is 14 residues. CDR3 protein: CASGAQRSNTEAFF. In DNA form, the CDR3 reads TGCGCCAGCGGGGCTCAAAGATCGAACACTGAAGCTTTCTTT.

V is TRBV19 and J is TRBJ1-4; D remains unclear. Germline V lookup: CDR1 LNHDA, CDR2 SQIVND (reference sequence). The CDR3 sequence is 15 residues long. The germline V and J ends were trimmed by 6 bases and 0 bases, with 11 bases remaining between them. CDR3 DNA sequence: TGTGCCAGTAGACCCACTTATGCAACTAATGAAAAACTGTTTTTT. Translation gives CASRPTYATNEKLFF.

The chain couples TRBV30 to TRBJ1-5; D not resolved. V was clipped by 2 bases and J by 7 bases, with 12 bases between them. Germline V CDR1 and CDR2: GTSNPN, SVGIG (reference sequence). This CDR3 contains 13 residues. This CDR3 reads CAWSTASIQPQHF. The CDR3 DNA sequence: TGTGCCTGGAGTACGGCCTCCATACAGCCCCAGCATTTT.

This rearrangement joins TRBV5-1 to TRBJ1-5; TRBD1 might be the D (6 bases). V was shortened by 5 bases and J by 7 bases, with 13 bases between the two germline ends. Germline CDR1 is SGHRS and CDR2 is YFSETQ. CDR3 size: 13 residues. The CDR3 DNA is TGCGCCAGCAGTGAGACGGGGGCACAGCCCCAGCATTTT. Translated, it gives CASSETGAQPQHF.

The CDR3 bases are TGTGCCAGCAGTAAGGGGCAGGGGTACGAGCAGTACGTC. Its protein product is CASSKGQGYEQYV. The V call is TRBV6-5, the J call TRBJ2-7; maybe TRBD1 (6 bases). The CDR3 is 13 residues long. V shed 5 bases and J shed 4 bases, with 12 bases lying between them. Germline V CDR1 and CDR2: MNHEY, SVGAGI.